This entry concerns a single T cell receptor (beta chain). Its antigen is not identified. The assay was immunoSEQ multiplex PCR, and TCRdb's table has in-frame clones only and misses some. The sample lists about 56,000 clones; about 88% were seen once. It was second doses at about 4 or about 12 weeks that were pooled. The data are from a study of T cell responses to AZD1222 COVID-19 vaccine. General observations from the study: After two AZD1222 doses, spike-specific TCR breadth and depth rose versus day 0. Clonal diversity was possibly underestimated, and white British individuals and females predominated among donors. Seropositivity was recorded at baseline in only 6 or 7 AZD1222 recipients.

The starting material was peripheral blood, obtained 28 days after the second AZD1222 dose. This clonotype was sampled from an adult who received the AZD1222 COVID-19 vaccine.

CDR3 sequence (DNA): TGTGCCACCAGCAGAGAAAGGGAGCAGTTCTTC. Translation gives CATSREREQFF. The chain is built from TRBV15 and TRBJ2-1; D uncertain. V was cut by 0 bases and J by 10 bases, with 4 bases left in between. The CDR3 has 11 residues. Germline V CDR1 and CDR2: LNHNV, YYDKDF (reference sequence).